These 21 T cell receptor delta chains came from one sample sequenced in a study of Vδ1+ human thymocytes. Study-level results: Highly polyclonal TRG and TRD repertoires with Gaussian CDR3 length distributions appeared in thymus.

No antigen has been identified for these receptors. RNA was extracted from the cells and then reverse transcribed. The CDR3 regions were amplified by multiplex PCR from V-gene primers to a constant-region primer. TCRdb re-processed the multiplex PCR reads via CATT. The sample has under 85,000 delta-chain clones, 30% to 45% seen once. The specimen was Vdelta1+ gamma-delta thymocytes from the thymus. As for subset: FACS-sorted CD3+ TCRalphabeta- TCRVdelta1+ TCRVdelta2- thymocytes. These receptors were collected from a boy under two years old who had congenital heart surgery.

Comments on this clone: Other DNA variants within this sample encode the same CDR3. The V call is TRDV1, the J call TRDJ1, with D perhaps matching TRDD2 (5 bases). Trimming took off 0 bases at V and 3 bases at J, with 17 bases between the two ends. Germline lookup yields CDR1 TSWWSYY and CDR2 QGS. This CDR3 comprises 17 residues. The CDR3 region is CALGELNLPLLADKLIF. CDR3 DNA: TGTGCTCTTGGGGAACTCAACCTACCCTTGTTGGCCGATAAACTCATCTTT.

The chain uses TRDV1 and TRDJ1; weak D call: TRDD2 (6 bases). This CDR3 spans 18 amino acids. CDR1 is TSWWSYY, CDR2 QGS, per germline. V lost 6 bases and J lost 0, with 23 bases in between. CDR3 sequence reads: CALGETFPPSSYTDKLIF. In DNA form, the CDR3 reads TGTGCTCTTGGTGAGACCTTCCCCCCTTCTTCGTACACCGATAAACTCATCTTT.

The chain joins TRDV1 to TRDJ1; TRDD3 agrees at 10 bases. CDR1 and CDR2 from the germline V gene are TSWWSYY and QGS. This CDR3 contains 23 residues. V shed 2 bases and J 0 bases; nucleotides not matched to a gene: 24. The CDR3, as DNA: TGTGCTCTTGGGGAATCCACGGTCTTGTTATACCTTACTGGGGGATCCTACACCGATAAACTCATCTTT. This gives the protein CALGESTVLLYLTGGSYTDKLIF.

About this clone itself: Compared with germline, one end of the junction differs, possibly owing to a read error. Other nucleotide sequences in the sample specify the same CDR3. This chain connects TRDV2 to TRDJ1; 9 nucleotides align to TRDD3. This CDR3 has 16 amino acids. The V gene's germline CDR1 is GEAIGNYY and CDR2 EKD. This chain's CDR3 is CACDTGHWGYGDKLIF. The CDR3 bases are TGTGCCTGCGACACGGGTCACTGGGGATACGGGGATAAACTCATCTTT.

The chain carries TRDV1 and TRDJ2; D is possibly TRDD2 (6 bases). V shed 4 bases and J shed 0 bases, with 15 bases lying between them. This CDR3 is built from 17 residues. Germline V gene sequence: CDR1 TSWWSYY, CDR2 QGS. The CDR3, as DNA: TGTGCTCTTGGGGGACCTTCCGTGATCCCTTTGACAGCACAACTCTTCTTT. It codes for CALGGPSVIPLTAQLFF.

This sequence joins TRDV1 and TRDJ1; 12 nucleotides line up with TRDD3. This CDR3 spans 24 amino acids. The germline V gene encodes CDR1 TSWWSYY and CDR2 QGS. V trimming: 3 bases; J trimming: 0 bases; junction bases outside the gene matches: 26. The DNA of the CDR3 is TGTGCTCTTGGGGAGGTCTTTCCGACGTACTCTACTGGGGGATACTACCCGTACACCGATAAACTCATCTTT. It codes for CALGEVFPTYSTGGYYPYTDKLIF.

This clone was detected a few times. The rearrangement links TRDV1 to TRDJ1, with D tentatively TRDD3 (5 bases). The germline V and J ends were trimmed by 3 bases and 2 bases, with 25 bases remaining between them. This CDR3 region has 19 residues. The V gene's germline CDR1 is TSWWSYY and CDR2 QGS. CDR3 DNA: TGTGCTCTTGGGGATCCCAGGGAGCTCGAGGCTGGGTGGACCGATAAACTCATCTTT. Its protein is CALGDPRELEAGWTDKLIF.

On this clone: This same CDR3 is encoded by further DNA sequences in the sample. The V and J genes are TRDV1 and TRDJ1; TRDD2 is a possible D gene (9 bases). Per the germline V gene, CDR1 is TSWWSYY and CDR2 is QGS. The V end lost 2 bases, the J end lost 1 base, and 32 bases lay between the germline ends. CDR3 length: 22 residues. The DNA for the CDR3 is TGTGCTCTTGGGGAAGCCAAGGCCTTCCTACGGTACTGGGGGCTTTCCACCGATAAACTCATCTTT. This sequence encodes CALGEAKAFLRYWGLSTDKLIF.

Only a few counts were recorded for this clone. This chain connects TRDV1 to TRDJ1, with D maybe TRDD3 (6 bases). The CDR3 length is 17 residues. V was pared by 1 base and J by 5 bases, with 20 bases between. In germline, CDR1 is TSWWSYY, CDR2 QGS. The DNA for the CDR3 is TGTGCTCTTGGGGAACCCCGACGACGCGCGCTGGGGGATAAACTCATCTTT. Translating it yields CALGEPRRRALGDKLIF.

This chain connects TRDV1 to TRDJ1; the D is unclear. CDR1 TSWWSYY and CDR2 QGS come from the germline V gene. The CDR3 covers 14 residues. The V gene lost 7 bases and the J gene lost 0 bases, with 12 bases spanning the gap. The CDR3 region has the DNA TGTGCTCTTGATCCTGTTGGTAACACCGATAAACTCATCTTT. Translation: CALDPVGNTDKLIF.

The chain combines TRDV1 with TRDJ1; D ambiguous. Germline V CDR1 and CDR2: TSWWSYY, QGS. This CDR3 contains 18 residues. Trimming cost V 0 bases and J 2 bases, with 19 bases left between them. This CDR3 reads CALGELPPSRYKTDKLIF. CDR3 coding DNA: TGTGCTCTTGGGGAACTACCCCCCTCACGCTACAAAACCGATAAACTCATCTTT.

This clone has just a few counts. This rearrangement joins TRDV1 to TRDJ1; 12 positions match TRDD3. Germline V gene data show CDR1 as TSWWSYY and CDR2 as QGS. The CDR3 has 19 residues. With 1 base clipped from V and 2 bases from J, the junction kept 11 bases outside the gene matches. In DNA form, the CDR3 reads TGTGCTCTTGGGGAACGGCGCTTACTGGGGGATACAGGAACCGATAAACTCATCTTT. Translating it yields CALGERRLLGDTGTDKLIF.

The chain recombines TRDV1 with TRDJ1; TRDD3 agrees at 8 bases. This CDR3 spans 20 amino acids. Germline CDR1 TSWWSYY, CDR2 QGS. Trimming cost V 5 bases and J 0 bases; bases outside gene matches: 20. CDR3 region: CALGNYLRLGWGTHTDKLIF. DNA of the CDR3: TGTGCTCTTGGGAATTATTTACGCCTAGGCTGGGGGACTCACACCGATAAACTCATCTTT.

This rearrangement joins TRDV1 to TRDJ1; D might be TRDD2 (6 bases). Between the trimmed V and J ends, which lost 0 bases and 7 bases, there was a span of 15 bases. The CDR3 has 15 residues. Looked up from germline, CDR1 is TSWWSYY and CDR2 is QGS. CDR3 sequence reads: CALGELGPSAGKLIF. The CDR3 DNA sequence: TGTGCTCTTGGGGAACTAGGACCTTCCGCAGGTAAACTCATCTTT.

V and J are TRDV1 and TRDJ1, with 12 bases that match TRDD3. Per germline, CDR1 TSWWSYY and CDR2 QGS. The CDR3 runs 21 residues. The V gene end was trimmed by 2 bases and the J gene end by 3 bases; junction bases not matched to a gene: 19. The CDR3 sequence is CALGESSHSSTGGYCADKLIF. CDR3 DNA: TGTGCTCTTGGGGAATCTAGTCATTCTAGTACTGGGGGATACTGTGCCGATAAACTCATCTTT.

J is TRDJ1 and V is TRDV1; D is perhaps TRDD2 (6 bases). V was pared by 5 bases and J by 8 bases, with 30 bases between. In germline, CDR1 is TSWWSYY, CDR2 QGS. The CDR3 is made up of 18 amino acids. The CDR3: CALGIPSAPWYFPTKLIF. DNA for the CDR3: TGTGCTCTTGGGATCCCTTCCGCTCCTTGGTACTTCCCGACCAAACTCATCTTT.

This clone was seen only a few times. This rearrangement joins TRDV1 to TRDJ1; D is uncertain. Germline CDR1 and CDR2: TSWWSYY and QGS. The CDR3 has 14 residues. V was pared by 1 base and J by 4 bases, with 10 bases between. The CDR3 here is CALGERRRIDKLIF. CDR3 sequence (DNA): TGTGCTCTTGGGGAACGGCGGAGAATCGATAAACTCATCTTT.

The chain couples TRDV1 to TRDJ1; a possible D gene is TRDD3 (6 bases). The germline gives CDR1 TSWWSYY, CDR2 QGS. This CDR3 is 16 amino acids long. Trimming shortened V by 6 bases and J by 7 bases, and 24 bases separated the two germline ends. The DNA for the CDR3 is TGTGCTCTTGGACCACTTAGTGGAGGGGATCCGGGTAAACTCATCTTT. Protein sequence: CALGPLSGGDPGKLIF.

The chain is built from TRDV1 and TRDJ1, with 12 positions matching TRDD3. The V and J ends lost 0 bases and 1 base, in that order; junction bases with no gene match: 21. The CDR3 spans 23 residues. CDR1 and CDR2 (germline): TSWWSYY, QGS. The CDR3: CALGELAWLKLGDTVARTDKLIF. CDR3 nucleotide sequence: TGTGCTCTTGGGGAACTAGCGTGGCTTAAACTGGGGGATACAGTCGCTCGCACCGATAAACTCATCTTT.

This clone was counted between two and nine times. The chain uses TRDV1 and TRDJ1; D gene unclear. There are 15 residues in the CDR3. CDR1 and CDR2 from the germline V gene are TSWWSYY and QGS. Trimming left V 0 bases short and J 8 bases short, with 16 bases between. CDR3 bases: TGTGCTCTTGGGGAACTTCAACCCCTCCGGTCAAAACTCATCTTT. It is translated as CALGELQPLRSKLIF.

The chain has TRDV1 and TRDJ1; D is perhaps TRDD2 (6 bases). V was clipped by 2 bases and J by 0 bases, with 16 bases between them. The CDR3 is made up of 17 amino acids. Germline values: CDR1 TSWWSYY, CDR2 QGS. DNA of the CDR3: TGTGCTCTTGGGGAATTCTTCCTTCCGACGTACACCGATAAACTCATCTTT. Translation gives CALGEFFLPTYTDKLIF.